This T cell receptor (beta chain) was sequenced for a study of T cells in Graves' hyperthyroidism and ophthalmopathy. Study overall: At initial diagnosis, before any treatment had begun, peripheral blood was obtained. Study conclusions and caveats: Progression to ophthalmopathy was predicted a median of 6.5 months early. Stable hyperthyroidism and ophthalmopathy were separated using 13 V-J signatures.

Per the germline V gene, CDR1 is SNHLY and CDR2 is FYNNEI. The CDR3 is 16 residues long. After removal of 6 bases from V and 6 bases from J, the junction contained 7 bases not matched to a gene. In this sample, this clonotype turned up many times. Its antigen is not known. Diagnosis rested on symptoms, serum thyroxine and TRAb, thyroid ultrasound, and orbital computed tomography. The CDR3 regions of TCR beta were amplified from RNA transcripts. Carried out on the TCR CDR3, a first-round RT-PCR used the HTBI primer set. One entry per CDR3 protein results from TCRdb running MiXCR on the multiplex PCR reads. The repertoire holds some 320,000 distinct CDR3 sequences, with 12% to 15% as singletons.

The rearrangement joins TRBV2 to TRBJ2-2, with 13 bases that match TRBD2. This sequence was found in a woman aged 40 to 55 with Graves' ophthalmopathy. The sequencing input was blood. The chain's CDR3 is CASSDPGLAGPGELFF. The CDR3 DNA sequence: TGTGCCAGCAGCGACCCGGGACTAGCGGGGCCCGGGGAGCTGTTTTTT.